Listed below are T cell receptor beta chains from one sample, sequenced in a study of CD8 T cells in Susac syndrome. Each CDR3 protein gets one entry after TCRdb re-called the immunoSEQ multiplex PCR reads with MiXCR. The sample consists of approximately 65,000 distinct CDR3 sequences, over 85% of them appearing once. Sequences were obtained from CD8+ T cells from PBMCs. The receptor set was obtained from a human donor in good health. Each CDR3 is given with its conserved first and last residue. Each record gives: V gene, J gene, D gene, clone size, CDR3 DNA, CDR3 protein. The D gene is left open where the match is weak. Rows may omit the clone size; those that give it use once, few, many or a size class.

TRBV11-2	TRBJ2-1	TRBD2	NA	TGTGCCAGCAGCTTAGATCTGAGGGCTAGCGGGGGTTACAATGAGCAGTTCTTC	CASSLDLRASGGYNEQFF
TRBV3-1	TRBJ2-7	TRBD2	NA	TGTGCCAGCAGCCAAGTGACTAGCGGGGGGTACTTACGAGGCCAGTACTTC	CASSQVTSGGYLRGQYF
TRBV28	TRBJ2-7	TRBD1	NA	TGTGCCAGCAGTTCCTCGGGACAGGGTGCCTACGAGCAGTACTTC	CASSSSGQGAYEQYF
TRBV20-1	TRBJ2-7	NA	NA	TGCAGTGCTAGCGGAGAAGGCAACTCCTACGAGCAGTACTTC	CSASGEGNSYEQYF
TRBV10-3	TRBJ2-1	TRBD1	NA	TGTGCCATCAGTGCCACGACAGGGAAGAGGTACAATGAGCAGTTCTTC	CAISATTGKRYNEQFF
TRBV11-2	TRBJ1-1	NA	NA	TGTGCCAGCACCCCGCGGGGGAACACTGAAGCTTTCTTT	CASTPRGNTEAFF
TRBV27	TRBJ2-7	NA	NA	TGTGCCAGCAGTTGTCCGGTTAGGAGGGCAAATAAGTGTTATTTTTACGAGCAGTACTTC	CASSCPVRRANKCYFYEQYF
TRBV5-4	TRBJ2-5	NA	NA	TGTGCCAGCAGCCGTACCCGGGGGGAGACCCAGTACTTC	CASSRTRGETQYF
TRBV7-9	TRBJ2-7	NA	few	TGTGCCAGCAGCTTATCCCGGGGGTACCGCTTCGAGCAGTACTTC	CASSLSRGYRFEQYF
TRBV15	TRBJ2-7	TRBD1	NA	TGTGCCACCAGCCACAGACGGGACAGCACCTACGAGCAGTACTTC	CATSHRRDSTYEQYF
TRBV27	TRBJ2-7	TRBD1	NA	TGTGCCAGCAGTCTCGGACAGGGAAGGAAGCAGTACTTC	CASSLGQGRKQYF
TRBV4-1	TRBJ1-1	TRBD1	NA	TGCGCCAGCAGCCAAGGGACAGGGTTGGTGACTGAAGCTTTCTTT	CASSQGTGLVTEAFF